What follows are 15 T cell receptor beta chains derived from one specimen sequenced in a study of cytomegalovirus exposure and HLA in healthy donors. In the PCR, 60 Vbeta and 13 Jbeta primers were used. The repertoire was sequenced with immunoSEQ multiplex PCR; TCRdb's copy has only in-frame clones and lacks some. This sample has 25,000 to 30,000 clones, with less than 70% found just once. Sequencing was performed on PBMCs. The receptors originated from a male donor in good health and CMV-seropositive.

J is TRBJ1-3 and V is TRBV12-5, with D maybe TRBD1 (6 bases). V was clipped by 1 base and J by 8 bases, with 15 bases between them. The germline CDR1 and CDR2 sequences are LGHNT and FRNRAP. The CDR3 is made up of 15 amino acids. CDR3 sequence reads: CASGLAGSGEHTIYF. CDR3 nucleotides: TGTGCTAGTGGTTTGGCCGGTTCAGGGGAACACACCATATATTTT.

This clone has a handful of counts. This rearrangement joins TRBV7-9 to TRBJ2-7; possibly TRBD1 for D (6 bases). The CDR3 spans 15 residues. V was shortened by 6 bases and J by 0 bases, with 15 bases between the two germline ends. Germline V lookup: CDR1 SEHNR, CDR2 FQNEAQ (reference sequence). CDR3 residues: CASSTGTLSSYEQYF. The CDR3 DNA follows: TGTGCCAGCAGTACCGGGACATTGAGCTCCTACGAGCAGTACTTC.

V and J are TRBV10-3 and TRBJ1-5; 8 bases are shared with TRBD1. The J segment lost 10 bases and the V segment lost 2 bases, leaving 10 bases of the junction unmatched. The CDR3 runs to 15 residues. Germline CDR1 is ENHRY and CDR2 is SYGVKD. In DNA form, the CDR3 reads TGTGCCATCAGTGAGGTCAAGGGACAGGCAGCTCCCCAGCATTTT. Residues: CAISEVKGQAAPQHF.

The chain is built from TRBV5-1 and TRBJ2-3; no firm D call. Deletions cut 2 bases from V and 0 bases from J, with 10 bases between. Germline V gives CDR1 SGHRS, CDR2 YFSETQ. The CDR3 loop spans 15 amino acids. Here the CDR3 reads CASSFTVPSTDTQYF. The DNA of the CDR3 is TGCGCCAGCAGCTTTACAGTACCTAGCACAGATACGCAGTATTTT. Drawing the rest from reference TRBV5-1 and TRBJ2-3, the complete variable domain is KAGVTQTPRYLIKTRGQQVTLSCSPISGHRSVSWYQQTPGQGLQFLFEYFSETQRNKGNFPGRFSGRQFSNSRSEMNVSTLELGDSALYLCASSFTVPSTDTQYFGPGTRLTVL.

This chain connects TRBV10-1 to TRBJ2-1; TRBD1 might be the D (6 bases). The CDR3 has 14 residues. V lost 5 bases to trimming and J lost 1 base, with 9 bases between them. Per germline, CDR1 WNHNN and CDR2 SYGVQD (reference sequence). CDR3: CASSLQGSYNEQFF. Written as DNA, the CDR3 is TGCGCCAGCAGTTTACAGGGTTCCTACAATGAGCAGTTCTTC.

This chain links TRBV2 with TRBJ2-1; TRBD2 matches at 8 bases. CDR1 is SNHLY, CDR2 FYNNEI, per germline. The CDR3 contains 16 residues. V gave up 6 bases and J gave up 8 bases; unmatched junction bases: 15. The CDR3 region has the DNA TGTGCCAGCAGACGATCCGGGACTAGGGGCTGGGATGAGCAGTTCTTC. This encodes CASRRSGTRGWDEQFF.

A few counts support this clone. The CDR3 DNA follows: TGTGCCAGCCCCACCAAGAGGGCGTCCGCGAACACCGGGGAGCTGTTTTTT. This encodes CASPTKRASANTGELFF. The chain combines TRBV18 with TRBJ2-2, with D possibly matching TRBD2 (5 bases). V lost 8 bases to trimming and J lost 0 bases, with 19 bases between them. Germline CDR1 and CDR2: KGHSH and LQKENI. CDR3 size: 17 residues.

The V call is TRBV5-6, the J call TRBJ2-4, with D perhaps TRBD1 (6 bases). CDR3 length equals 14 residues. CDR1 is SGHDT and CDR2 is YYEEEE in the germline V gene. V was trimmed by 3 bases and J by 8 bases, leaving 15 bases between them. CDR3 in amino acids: CASSSGPSGDIQYF. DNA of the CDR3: TGTGCCAGCAGCTCCGGACCCTCAGGGGACATTCAGTACTTC. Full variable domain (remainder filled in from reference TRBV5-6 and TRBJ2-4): DAGVTQSPTHLIKTRGQQVTLRCSPKSGHDTVSWYQQALGQGPQFIFQYYEEEERQRGNFPDRFSGHQFPNYSSELNVNALLLGDSALYLCASSSGPSGDIQYFGAGTRLSVL.

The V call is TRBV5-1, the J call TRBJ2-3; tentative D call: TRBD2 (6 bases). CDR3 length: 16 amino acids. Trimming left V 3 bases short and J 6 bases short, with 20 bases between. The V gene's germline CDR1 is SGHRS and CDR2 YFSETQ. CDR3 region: CASSSAGTSLRDTQYF. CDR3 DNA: TGCGCCAGCAGCTCGGCCGGGACTTCCCTCAGGGATACGCAGTATTTT.

The CDR3: CAWSGLNVHSNSAGNTIYF. CDR3 bases: TGTGCCTGGAGTGGCCTAAACGTTCATTCGAACTCCGCTGGAAACACCATATATTTT. This chain connects TRBV30 to TRBJ1-3, with D unresolved. V lost 1 base to trimming and J lost 2 bases, with 24 bases between them. This CDR3 has 19 residues. CDR1 is GTSNPN and CDR2 is SVGIG in the germline V gene (reference sequence).

CDR3 region: CASSFKDGLGQYF. The CDR3 region has the DNA TGTGCCAGCAGCTTTAAAGACGGGTTAGGGCAGTACTTC. The genes are TRBV5-8 and TRBJ2-7; D is uncertain. Germline V gene lookup returns CDR1 SGHTS and CDR2 YDEGEE. CDR3 length equals 13 residues. V was shortened by 2 bases and J by 9 bases, with 15 bases between the two germline ends.

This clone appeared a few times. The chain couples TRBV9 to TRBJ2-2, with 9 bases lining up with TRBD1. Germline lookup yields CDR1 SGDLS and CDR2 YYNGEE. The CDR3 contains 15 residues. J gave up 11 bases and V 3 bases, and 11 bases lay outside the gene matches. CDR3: CASSEKTDRGRELFF. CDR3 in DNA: TGTGCCAGCAGCGAGAAAACGGACAGGGGCAGAGAGCTGTTTTTT.

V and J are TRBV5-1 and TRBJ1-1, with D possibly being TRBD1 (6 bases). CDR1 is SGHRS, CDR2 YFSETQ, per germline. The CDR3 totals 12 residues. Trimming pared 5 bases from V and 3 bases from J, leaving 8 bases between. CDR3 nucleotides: TGCGCCAGCAGACAGGGTGACACTGAAGCTTTCTTT. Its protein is CASRQGDTEAFF.

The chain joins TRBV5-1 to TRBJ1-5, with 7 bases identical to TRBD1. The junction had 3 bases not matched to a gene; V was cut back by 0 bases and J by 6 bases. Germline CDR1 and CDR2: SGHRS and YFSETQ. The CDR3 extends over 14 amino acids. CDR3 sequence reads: CASSLAPGGQPQHF. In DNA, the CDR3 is TGCGCCAGCAGCTTGGCCCCAGGGGGTCAGCCCCAGCATTTT. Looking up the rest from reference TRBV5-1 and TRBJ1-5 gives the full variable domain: KAGVTQTPRYLIKTRGQQVTLSCSPISGHRSVSWYQQTPGQGLQFLFEYFSETQRNKGNFPGRFSGRQFSNSRSEMNVSTLELGDSALYLCASSLAPGGQPQHFGDGTRLSIL.

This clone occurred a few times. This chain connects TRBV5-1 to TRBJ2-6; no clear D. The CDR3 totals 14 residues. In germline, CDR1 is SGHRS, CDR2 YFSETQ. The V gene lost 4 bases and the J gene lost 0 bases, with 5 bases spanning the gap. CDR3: CASSPGSGANVLTF. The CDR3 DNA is TGCGCCAGCAGCCCGGGCTCTGGGGCCAACGTCCTGACTTTC.